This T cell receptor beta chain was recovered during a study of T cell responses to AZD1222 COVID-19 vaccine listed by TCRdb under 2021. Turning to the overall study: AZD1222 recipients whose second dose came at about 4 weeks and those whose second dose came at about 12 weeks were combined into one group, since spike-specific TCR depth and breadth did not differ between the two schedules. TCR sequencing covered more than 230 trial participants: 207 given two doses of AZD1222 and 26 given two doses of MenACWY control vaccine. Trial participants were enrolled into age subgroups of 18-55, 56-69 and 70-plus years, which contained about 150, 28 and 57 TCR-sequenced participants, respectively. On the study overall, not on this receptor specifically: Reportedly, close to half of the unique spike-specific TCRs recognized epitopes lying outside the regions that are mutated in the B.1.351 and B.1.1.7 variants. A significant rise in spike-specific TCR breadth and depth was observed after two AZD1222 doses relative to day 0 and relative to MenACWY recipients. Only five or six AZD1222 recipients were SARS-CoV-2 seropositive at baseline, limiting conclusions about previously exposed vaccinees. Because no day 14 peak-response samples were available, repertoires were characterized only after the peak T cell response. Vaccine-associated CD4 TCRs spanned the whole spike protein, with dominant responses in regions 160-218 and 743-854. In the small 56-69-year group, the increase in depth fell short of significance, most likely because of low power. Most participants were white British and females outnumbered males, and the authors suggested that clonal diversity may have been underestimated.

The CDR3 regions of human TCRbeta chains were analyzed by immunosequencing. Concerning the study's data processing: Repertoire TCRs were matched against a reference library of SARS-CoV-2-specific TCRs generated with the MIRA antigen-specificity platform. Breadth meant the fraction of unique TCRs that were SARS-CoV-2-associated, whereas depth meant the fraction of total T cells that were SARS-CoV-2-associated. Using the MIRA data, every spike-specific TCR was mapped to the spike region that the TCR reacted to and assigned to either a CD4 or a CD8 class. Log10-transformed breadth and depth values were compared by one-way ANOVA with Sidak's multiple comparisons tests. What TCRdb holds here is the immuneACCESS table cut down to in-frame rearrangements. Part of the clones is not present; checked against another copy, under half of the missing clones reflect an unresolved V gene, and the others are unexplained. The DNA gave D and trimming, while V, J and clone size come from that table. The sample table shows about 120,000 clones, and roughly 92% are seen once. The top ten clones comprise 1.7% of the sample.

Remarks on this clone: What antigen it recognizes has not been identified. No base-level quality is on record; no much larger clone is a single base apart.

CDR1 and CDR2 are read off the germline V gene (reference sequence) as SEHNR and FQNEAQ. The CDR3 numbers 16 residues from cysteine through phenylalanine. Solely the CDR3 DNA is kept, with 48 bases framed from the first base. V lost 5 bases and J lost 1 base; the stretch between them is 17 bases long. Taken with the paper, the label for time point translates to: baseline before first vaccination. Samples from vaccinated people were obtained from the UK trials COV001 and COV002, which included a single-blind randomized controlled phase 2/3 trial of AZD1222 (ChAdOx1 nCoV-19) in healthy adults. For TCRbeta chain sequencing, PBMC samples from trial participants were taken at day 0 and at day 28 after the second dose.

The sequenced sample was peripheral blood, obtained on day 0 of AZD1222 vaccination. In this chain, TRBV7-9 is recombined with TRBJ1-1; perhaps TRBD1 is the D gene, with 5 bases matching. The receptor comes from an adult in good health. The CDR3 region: CASSPTRPTENTEAFF. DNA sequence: TGTGCCAGCAGCCCCACGCGCCCGACAGAGAACACTGAAGCTTTCTTT.